This T cell receptor (beta chain) originates from a study of blood T cell repertoires in COVID-19. Everyone who took part was roughly 18 to 90 years old, and they came from 24 US areas. CDR3 length equals 15 residues. The ends were cut back, 2 bases at V and 1 base at J, with 11 bases in the middle. Germline V gene lookup returns CDR1 MNHEY and CDR2 SVGAGI. Per the original methods: Quantification of nucleated cells was approximated via reference gene primer amplification. This table comes from immunoSEQ multiplex PCR, and its TCRdb copy is limited to in-frame clones, with some not included. That table is the source of V, J and clone size, and D and trimming were worked out from the DNA. The table lists 150,000 to 200,000 clones, around 84% of them singletons.

This TCR was recovered from a woman aged 25 to 39 who had been exposed to COVID-19. The rearrangement links TRBV6-5 to TRBJ1-1; D is possibly TRBD1 (5 bases). Input material: PBMCs or T cells enriched from blood (not recorded which). CDR3 sequence reads: CASSYHGRGNTEAFF. The DNA of the CDR3 is TGTGCCAGCAGTTACCACGGGAGGGGGAACACTGAAGCTTTCTTT.